One and the same sample provided the 6 T cell receptor beta chains below, sequenced in a study of CD8+ T cells in alopecia areata (dated by TCRdb to 2016 to 2019). The library was generated by the immunoSEQ multiplex PCR assay. For TCR sequencing, RNA was extracted from every sample and reverse transcribed into cDNA to serve as template. TCRdb carries this immuneACCESS record with in-frame sequences only. Its versions omit some clonotypes, under half of them owing to an unresolved V gene in the studies checked, with the rest unexplained. This sample lists over 150,000 clones; approximately 62% were detected once. The leading ten clones occupy about 14% of the sample. Explained via the paper, the time point label denotes: 20 to 30 weeks on oral tofacitinib. The sample's treatment or condition label, in plain terms: oral pan-JAK inhibitor, 5-10 mg twice daily. The sample in question was CD4+ T cells sorted from blood, obtained at week 24, from a patient treated with tofacitinib. The source is a human donor with alopecia areata.

The genes are TRBV30 and TRBJ1-1; TRBD1 is a possible D gene (5 bases). The CDR3 totals 13 residues. Germline lookup yields CDR1 GTSNPN and CDR2 SVGIG (reference sequence). V was clipped by 4 bases and J by 11 bases, with 20 bases between them. CDR3 nucleotides: TGTGCCTGGACCCCAGGACAAGTGGGCGGCGCTTTCTTT. This codes for CAWTPGQVGGAFF.

The V gene is TRBV2, the J gene TRBJ1-2; D is possibly TRBD1 (5 bases). Between the trimmed V and J ends, which lost 4 bases and 8 bases, there was a span of 11 bases. The CDR3 has 12 residues. Germline CDR1 SNHLY, CDR2 FYNNEI. CDR3: CASSAAGSGYTF. The CDR3 bases are TGTGCCAGCAGTGCCGCAGGGTCGGGCTACACCTTC. Filled out from reference TRBV2 and TRBJ1-2, the complete variable domain reads EPEVTQTPSHQVTQMGQEVILRCVPISNHLYFYWYRQILGQKVEFLVSFYNNEISEKSEIFDDQFSVERPDGSNFTLKIRSTKLEDSAMYFCASSAAGSGYTFGSGTRLTVV.

This rearrangement joins TRBV2 to TRBJ2-7; no clear D gene. This CDR3 has 13 amino acids. In germline, CDR1 is SNHLY, CDR2 FYNNEI. The V end lost 4 bases, the J end lost 2 bases, and 9 bases lay between the germline ends. CDR3 protein: CASSVRETYEQYF. The CDR3 region has the DNA TGTGCCAGCAGTGTCCGAGAAACCTACGAGCAGTACTTC.

In its sample, this clone was seen a few times. The V gene is TRBV7-9, the J gene TRBJ1-6; D is unclear. CDR3 size: 16 residues. Germline V CDR1 and CDR2: SEHNR, FQNEAQ (reference sequence). Between the trimmed V and J ends, which lost 5 bases and 2 bases, there was a span of 13 bases. CDR3 region: CASSQGREAYNSPLHF. The CDR3 bases are TGTGCCAGCAGCCAAGGAAGGGAGGCCTATAATTCACCCCTCCACTTT.

This sequence joins TRBV11-3 and TRBJ1-2; 7 nucleotides agree with TRBD1. Germline CDR1 and CDR2: SGHNT and YENEEA. This CDR3 has 13 amino acids. The V gene end was trimmed by 3 bases and the J gene end by 8 bases; junction bases not matched to a gene: 6. CDR3: CASSLGQLVGYTF. Here the CDR3 DNA reads TGTGCCAGCAGCTTGGGACAGTTAGTGGGCTACACCTTC.

This clone was counted ten times or more. V usage is TRBV7-2 and J usage is TRBJ2-5; 11 positions agree with TRBD2. V gave up 2 bases and J gave up 7 bases; unmatched junction bases: 3. Germline loops: CDR1 SGHTA, CDR2 FQGNSA. The CDR3 has 14 residues. CDR3 sequence (DNA): TGTGCCAGCAGCTTAAAGGGACTAGCGGCGACCCAGTACTTC. Translation gives CASSLKGLAATQYF.